The 13 T cell receptor beta chains in this list originate from one sample, sequenced in a study of identical twins listed by TCRdb under 2016. Library method: 5' RACE. Sequencing took place on an Illumina HiSeq 2000. TCRdb took the public reads, trimmed them with fastp at Q25, ran MiXCR for clone calling and kept in-frame beta chains. One record per CDR3 amino acid sequence lists the most common genes and DNA. This sample is represented by 300,000 to 400,000 distinct CDR3 sequences; 12% of them were singletons. Approximately 7.9% of the sample is held by the ten biggest clonotypes. The sample also formed part of further work on yellow fever vaccine responses in identical twins.

Sequenced material: CD8+ T cells sorted from blood. These TCRs come from a woman in her late teens or twenties in good health.

This chain links TRBV5-4 with TRBJ2-1, with 12 bases that match TRBD2. Germline CDR1 is SGHNT and CDR2 is YYREEE (reference sequence). The CDR3 is 14 residues long. V shed 3 bases, J shed 14 bases, and the junction held 9 bases outside the gene matches. The CDR3 region is CASSSEGLAGMEFF. Here the CDR3 DNA reads TGTGCCAGCAGCTCCGAAGGACTAGCGGGGATGGAGTTCTTC.

This clonotype came up a few times. The V and J genes are TRBV2 and TRBJ2-7, with 8 nucleotides matching TRBD2. Germline-derived CDR1 and CDR2 are SNHLY and FYNNEI. V shed 3 bases, J shed 4 bases, and the junction held 23 bases outside the gene matches. The CDR3 totals 20 residues. The CDR3 DNA reads TGTGCCAGCAGTGATTGGTGGAAAACTAGCGGCCCCGTTCACTTATACGAGCAGTACGTC. Protein sequence: CASSDWWKTSGPVHLYEQYV.

The V and J genes are TRBV7-2 and TRBJ1-5, with TRBD1 identical over 7 bases. The length of the CDR3 is 12 residues. Germline lookup yields CDR1 SGHTA and CDR2 FQGNSA. J was trimmed by 6 bases and V by 11 bases; bases with no gene match: 7. The CDR3 sequence: CAGQTGTQPQHF. The CDR3 nucleotides read TGTGCCGGACAGACAGGGACTCAGCCCCAGCATTTT.

This clonotype was found a few times. The genes are TRBV12-3 or TRBV12-4 and TRBJ1-1; D unresolved. This CDR3 has 14 residues. V was trimmed by 4 bases and J by 3 bases, leaving 12 bases between them. CDR3 loop: CASSSVSAHTEAFF. Here the CDR3 DNA reads TGTGCCAGCAGTTCGGTTAGTGCTCACACTGAAGCTTTCTTT.

This chain joins TRBV29-1 and TRBJ2-2, with TRBD2 matching over 15 bases. J was trimmed by 1 base and V by 7 bases; bases with no gene match: 10. CDR3 length: 18 residues. Germline CDR1 is SQVTM and CDR2 is ANQGSEA. CDR3 sequence: CSAEDGLAGGMNTGELFF. As DNA, the CDR3 is TGCAGCGCTGAGGACGGACTAGCGGGAGGGATGAACACCGGGGAGCTGTTTTTT.

There are many counts of this clonotype. V usage is TRBV12-3 or TRBV12-4 and J usage is TRBJ2-4, with D possibly being TRBD1 (6 bases). The V end lost 5 bases, the J end lost 2 bases, and 13 bases lay between the germline ends. The CDR3 has 15 amino acids. The CDR3 coding sequence is TGTGCCAGCAGTGCCACAGGGTTTTCCAAAAACATTCAGTACTTC. This encodes CASSATGFSKNIQYF.

This clonotype occurred a few times. CDR3 region: CASSETEALYEQYF. The CDR3 DNA reads TGTGCCAGCAGTGAAACGGAGGCCCTCTACGAGCAGTACTTC. The genes are TRBV2 and TRBJ2-7; a possible D gene is TRBD2 (5 bases). The CDR3 is 14 residues long. CDR1 is SNHLY and CDR2 is FYNNEI in the germline V gene. V gave up 2 bases and J gave up 3 bases, with 11 bases separating them.

In this sample, this clonotype turned up a few times. This chain uses TRBV3-1 with TRBJ2-7, with a possible D match to TRBD1 (5 bases). This CDR3 spans 14 amino acids. The germline gives CDR1 LGHDT, CDR2 YNNKEL (reference sequence). The ends were cut back, 0 bases at V and 2 bases at J, with 8 bases in the middle. In nucleotides, the CDR3 is TGTGCCAGCAGCCAAGAGGACATGCCCTACGAGCAGTACTTC. Its protein is CASSQEDMPYEQYF.

The V call is TRBV7-8, the J call TRBJ2-5; the D gene could be TRBD1 or TRBD2 (5 bases each). Germline CDR1 and CDR2: SGHVS and FQNEAQ. V dropped 1 base and J dropped 2 bases, with 14 bases sitting between them. CDR3 length: 16 residues. In nucleotides, the CDR3 is TGTGCCAGCAGCTTAGAACATGGGGGTGGACAAGAGACCCAGTACTTC. Translation gives CASSLEHGGGQETQYF. The whole variable domain, remainder taken from reference TRBV7-8 and TRBJ2-5, is GAGVSQSPRYKVAKRGQDVALRCDPISGHVSLFWYQQALGQGPEFLTYFQNEAQLDKSGLPSDRFFAERPEGSVSTLKIQRTQQEDSAVYLCASSLEHGGGQETQYFGPGTRLLVL.

Only a few counts were recorded for this clonotype. V usage is TRBV20-1 and J usage is TRBJ1-4, with D perhaps TRBD1 (5 bases). Germline V CDR1 and CDR2: DFQATT, SNEGSKA (reference sequence). The CDR3 contains 13 residues. V was shortened by 1 base and J by 8 bases, with 11 bases between the two germline ends. CDR3 coding DNA: TGCAGTGCTAGAGGAGCGGGGGGAGAAAAACTGTTTTTT. Its translation: CSARGAGGEKLFF.

There are a few counts of this clonotype. The rearrangement joins TRBV27 to TRBJ2-1; 8 positions match TRBD2. CDR1 MNHEY and CDR2 SMNVEV come from the germline V gene (reference sequence). The length of the CDR3 is 15 residues. The junction had 13 bases not matched to a gene; V was cut back by 6 bases and J by 9 bases. CDR3 nucleotide sequence: TGTGCCAGCAGCCGCCCGGGAGGGTACCCCACTGAGCAGTTCTTC. Translation gives CASSRPGGYPTEQFF.

At least ten counts were recorded for this clonotype. The chain carries TRBV5-1 and TRBJ2-5; D is undetermined. The CDR3 consists of 14 residues. V was shortened by 7 bases and J by 4 bases, with 17 bases between the two germline ends. The germline gives CDR1 SGHRS, CDR2 YFSETQ. CDR3 nucleotides: TGCGCCAGCTTCCCAGGTTGGGTCCGAGAGACCCAGTACTTC. Its protein product is CASFPGWVRETQYF.

The genes are TRBV20-1 and TRBJ2-3; D possibly corresponds to TRBD2 (6 bases). The CDR3 sequence is 14 residues long. Germline V gene sequence: CDR1 DFQATT, CDR2 SNEGSKA (reference sequence). Deletions cut 6 bases from V and 6 bases from J, with 19 bases between. CDR3 coding DNA: TGCAGTGCGCGGGACCCAGAGGATTTGGATACGCAGTATTTT. This gives the protein CSARDPEDLDTQYF.